One and the same sample provided the 22 T cell receptor beta chains below, sequenced in a study of technical replicates of blood from several donors. The data were produced by immunoSEQ multiplex PCR, yet TCRdb's version contains in-frame clones alone and is incomplete. Seen here are about 83,000 clones, more than 90% observed once, and the top ten hold 0.25%. Input material: T cells isolated from PBMCs. All receptors come from a human donor in good health.

The CDR3 region is CASSTTGNGYTF. Written as DNA, the CDR3 is TGCGCCAGCAGCACGACAGGAAACGGCTACACCTTC. The chain couples TRBV5-1 to TRBJ1-2; perhaps TRBD1 as D (6 bases). Between the trimmed V and J ends, which lost 4 bases and 8 bases, there was a span of 12 bases. Germline-derived CDR1 and CDR2 are SGHRS and YFSETQ. There are 12 residues in the CDR3.

The chain employs TRBV5-4 and TRBJ2-1, with D possibly matching TRBD2 (5 bases). Per germline, CDR1 SGHNT and CDR2 YYREEE (reference sequence). Trimming removed 4 bases at V and 8 bases at J, with 10 bases between. This CDR3 region has 12 residues. This chain's CDR3 is CASSALGDEQFF. The CDR3, as DNA: TGTGCCAGCAGCGCCCTCGGGGATGAGCAGTTCTTC.

The chain has TRBV9 and TRBJ1-3; the D gene is possibly TRBD1 (6 bases). This CDR3 contains 13 residues. V was trimmed by 3 bases and J by 4 bases, leaving 8 bases between them. Germline loops: CDR1 SGDLS, CDR2 YYNGEE. This CDR3 is CASSGDRGNTIYF. DNA for the CDR3: TGTGCCAGCAGCGGTGACAGGGGAAACACCATATATTTT.

The CDR3: CASNNRVGGANVLTF. CDR3 in DNA: TGTGCCAGCAATAACAGGGTCGGAGGGGCCAACGTCCTGACTTTC. This chain joins TRBV27 and TRBJ2-6, with a tentative D call TRBD1 (6 bases). There are 15 residues in the CDR3. Trimming cost V 7 bases and J 4 bases, with 14 bases left between them. Germline V lookup: CDR1 MNHEY, CDR2 SMNVEV (reference sequence).

This rearrangement joins TRBV4-2 to TRBJ2-7; TRBD1 might be the D (5 bases). This CDR3 is built from 13 residues. V lost 4 bases and J 6 bases, leaving 13 bases between the germline ends. Germline V gene sequence: CDR1 LGHNA, CDR2 YNFKEQ. Written as DNA, the CDR3 is TGTGCCAGCAGCCGATTTCAGGGTTCCGAGCAGTACTTC. It yields the protein CASSRFQGSEQYF.

V and J are TRBV27 and TRBJ1-2; D gene ambiguous. The V gene's germline CDR1 is MNHEY and CDR2 SMNVEV (reference sequence). The V and J ends lost 5 bases and 0 bases respectively, with 13 bases between them. This CDR3 comprises 15 residues. The CDR3 sequence: CASSPAELPNYGYTF. CDR3 coding DNA: TGTGCCAGCAGTCCGGCAGAACTACCTAACTATGGCTACACCTTC.

This chain joins TRBV2 and TRBJ2-7; D remains unclear. Germline V gene lookup returns CDR1 SNHLY and CDR2 FYNNEI. The CDR3 runs 14 residues. Trimming shortened V by 3 bases and J by 6 bases, and 15 bases separated the two germline ends. The CDR3 nucleotides are TGTGCCAGCAGTGACCTGACCCGACGGGTCGAGCAGTACTTC. Translation: CASSDLTRRVEQYF.

With respect to this clone: The junction and the germline gene differ at one end; a read error may be behind it. The chain links TRBV7-7 to TRBJ2-3, with D perhaps matching TRBD2 (5 bases). Germline V gene data show CDR1 as SSHAT and CDR2 as FNYEAQ (reference sequence). The CDR3 extends over 16 amino acids. The CDR3 region has the DNA TGTGCTAGCAGCTTAGAGCCTAGCCCTGTGGCAGATACGCAGTATTTT. Protein sequence: CASSLEPSPVADTQYF.

The V gene is TRBV4-1, the J gene TRBJ2-2; D not certain. The CDR3 extends over 20 amino acids. Germline V gene sequence: CDR1 MGHRA, CDR2 YSYEKL. Trimming took 3 bases from V and 4 from J, leaving 27 bases between them. CDR3 bases: TGCGCCAGCAGCCACCTATCCTTCGCCTTAGCAACAACGAGCACCGGGGAGCTGTTTTTT. Translating it yields CASSHLSFALATTSTGELFF.

The chain combines TRBV10-3 with TRBJ2-1; D possibly corresponds to TRBD1 (7 bases). V was cut by 6 bases and J by 5 bases, with 17 bases left in between. The CDR3 length is 15 residues. CDR1 is ENHRY and CDR2 is SYGVKD in the germline V gene. The CDR3: CAISWTGSGDNEQFF. As DNA, the CDR3 is TGTGCCATCAGCTGGACAGGCTCGGGAGACAATGAGCAGTTCTTC.

Of note for this clone: This specimen includes other DNA sequences encoding the same CDR3. The rearrangement links TRBV9 to TRBJ1-2, with D possibly being TRBD1 (6 bases). CDR3 length equals 12 residues. With 0 bases removed from V and 8 bases from J, the gap between germline ends came to 8 bases. Per germline, CDR1 SGDLS and CDR2 YYNGEE. The CDR3 DNA reads TGTGCCAGCAGCGTAGGGGGGGGCGGCTACACCTTC. Protein: CASSVGGGGYTF.

This sequence joins TRBV5-4 and TRBJ2-5; 8 bases are a match to TRBD1. J gave up 1 base and V 4 bases, and 12 bases lay outside the gene matches. Germline lookup yields CDR1 SGHNT and CDR2 YYREEE (reference sequence). This CDR3 spans 17 amino acids. The CDR3 nucleotides read TGTGCCAGCAGCCAGGGACAGGAACATAATACCCAAGAGACCCAGTACTTC. As protein: CASSQGQEHNTQETQYF.

The chain uses TRBV9 and TRBJ1-2; D is ambiguous. This CDR3 is 15 amino acids long. In germline, CDR1 is SGDLS, CDR2 YYNGEE. Deletions cut 6 bases from V and 2 bases from J, with 17 bases between. The CDR3: CASNPSWRGNYGYTF. As DNA, the CDR3 is TGTGCCAGCAATCCTTCGTGGCGGGGAAACTATGGCTACACCTTC.

The CDR3 nucleotides read TGTGCCAGCAGTGTAGGGGCGGCCGGGGAGCTGTTTTTT. This gives the protein CASSVGAAGELFF. The genes are TRBV2 and TRBJ2-2; maybe TRBD1 (5 bases). Germline V CDR1 and CDR2: SNHLY, FYNNEI. V lost 4 bases to trimming and J lost 6 bases, with 9 bases between them. The CDR3 sequence is 13 residues long.

This clone was picked up a small number of times. The chain uses TRBV7-9 and TRBJ1-1; D unclear. CDR3 length equals 14 residues. CDR1 is SEHNR, CDR2 FQNEAQ, per germline (reference sequence). Deletions cut 0 bases from V and 7 bases from J, with 12 bases between. The chain's CDR3 is CASSLARESVEAFF. For the CDR3, the DNA is TGTGCCAGCAGCTTAGCCCGGGAGTCGGTTGAAGCTTTCTTT.

As DNA, the CDR3 is TGTGCCAGCAGTAAGGGGGGGAGCGCCGGGGAGCTGTTTTTT. Protein sequence: CASSKGGSAGELFF. The chain uses TRBV2 and TRBJ2-2; D is possibly TRBD2 (7 bases). The CDR3 totals 14 residues. The V end lost 5 bases, the J end lost 6 bases, and 13 bases lay between the germline ends. CDR1 and CDR2 from the germline V gene are SNHLY and FYNNEI.

The rearrangement links TRBV9 to TRBJ2-7; 14 nucleotides agree with TRBD2. The V and J ends lost 4 bases and 5 bases, in that order; junction bases with no gene match: 8. CDR1 SGDLS and CDR2 YYNGEE come from the germline V gene. The CDR3 covers 16 residues. As DNA, the CDR3 is TGTGCCAGCAGCTTCGGCGGGACTAGCGGGAGCGACGAGCAGTACTTC. It codes for CASSFGGTSGSDEQYF.

The chain carries TRBV11-2 and TRBJ2-7, with 12 bases lining up with TRBD2. CDR3 length: 17 residues. Germline V gives CDR1 SGHAT, CDR2 FQNNGV. V gave up 3 bases and J gave up 0 bases; unmatched junction bases: 6. CDR3 in DNA: TGTGCCAGCAGCTTGGCCCAGACTAGCGGGAGCTCCTACGAGCAGTACTTC. Translated: CASSLAQTSGSSYEQYF.

J is TRBJ2-1 and V is TRBV7-2, with 9 bases fitting TRBD2. Trimming took 10 bases from V and 14 from J; bases not matched to a gene: 9. Germline loops: CDR1 SGHTA, CDR2 FQGNSA. This CDR3 spans 11 amino acids. CDR3 sequence (DNA): TGTGCCACCCAGCGGGGGGTTAAAGAGTTCTTC. Translation gives CATQRGVKEFF. The whole variable domain, filled in from reference TRBV7-2 and TRBJ2-1, reads GAGVSQSPSNKVTEKGKDVELRCDPISGHTALYWYRQSLGQGLEFLIYFQGNSAPDKSGLPSDRFSAERTGGSVSTLTIQRTQQEDSAVYLCATQRGVKEFFGPGTRLTVL.

The chain couples TRBV6-6 to TRBJ2-5; 10 bases match TRBD1. The V segment lost 6 bases and the J segment 7 bases; nucleotides outside the gene matches: 8. The germline V gene encodes CDR1 MNHNY and CDR2 SVGAGI (reference sequence). The CDR3 consists of 14 residues. CDR3 region: CASSYGTGEGTQYF. For the CDR3, the DNA is TGTGCCAGCAGCTACGGGACAGGGGAGGGGACCCAGTACTTC.

The chain links TRBV28 to TRBJ1-2; D possibly corresponds to TRBD1 (5 bases). The CDR3 is 16 amino acids. The V gene's germline CDR1 is MDHEN and CDR2 SYDVKM. Trimming took off 1 base at V and 7 bases at J, with 19 bases between the two ends. CDR3 loop: CASSLYGGNGVGGYTF. For the CDR3, the DNA is TGTGCCAGCAGTTTATACGGGGGGAATGGAGTTGGTGGCTACACCTTC.

The V call is TRBV6-5, the J call TRBJ1-2, with TRBD1 matching 10 bases. The CDR3 is made up of 13 amino acids. Germline V CDR1 and CDR2: MNHEY, SVGAGI. The junction had 3 bases not matched to a gene; V was cut back by 6 bases and J by 5 bases. The CDR3 DNA reads TGTGCCAGCAGCCGGGACAGGGGTTATGGCTACACCTTC. Translating it yields CASSRDRGYGYTF.